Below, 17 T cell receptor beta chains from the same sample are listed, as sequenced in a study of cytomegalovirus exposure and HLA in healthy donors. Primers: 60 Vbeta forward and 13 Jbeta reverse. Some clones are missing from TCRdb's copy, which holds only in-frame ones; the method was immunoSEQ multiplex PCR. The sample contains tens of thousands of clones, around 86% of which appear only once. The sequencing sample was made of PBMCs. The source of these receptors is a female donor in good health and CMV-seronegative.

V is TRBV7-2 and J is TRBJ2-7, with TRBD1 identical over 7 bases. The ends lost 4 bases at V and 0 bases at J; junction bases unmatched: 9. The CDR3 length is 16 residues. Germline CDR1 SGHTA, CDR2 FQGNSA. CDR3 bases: TGTGCCAGCAGCTATGGGACAGCGATTAGCTCCTACGAGCAGTACTTC. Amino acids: CASSYGTAISSYEQYF.

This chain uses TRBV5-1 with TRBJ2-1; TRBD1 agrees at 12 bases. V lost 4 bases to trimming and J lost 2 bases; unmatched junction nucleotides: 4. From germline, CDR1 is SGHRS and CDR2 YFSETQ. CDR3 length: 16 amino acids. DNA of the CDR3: TGCGCCAGCAGCACCGGGACAGGGGGCCCCTACAATGAGCAGTTCTTC. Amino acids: CASSTGTGGPYNEQFF. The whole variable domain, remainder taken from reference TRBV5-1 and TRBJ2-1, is KAGVTQTPRYLIKTRGQQVTLSCSPISGHRSVSWYQQTPGQGLQFLFEYFSETQRNKGNFPGRFSGRQFSNSRSEMNVSTLELGDSALYLCASSTGTGGPYNEQFFGPGTRLTVL.

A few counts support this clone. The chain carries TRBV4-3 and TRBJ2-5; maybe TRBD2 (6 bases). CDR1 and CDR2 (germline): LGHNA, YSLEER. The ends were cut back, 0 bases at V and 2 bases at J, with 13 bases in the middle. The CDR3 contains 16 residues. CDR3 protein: CASSQDLSGIQETQYF. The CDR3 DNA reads TGCGCCAGCAGCCAAGACCTTAGCGGCATTCAAGAGACCCAGTACTTC.

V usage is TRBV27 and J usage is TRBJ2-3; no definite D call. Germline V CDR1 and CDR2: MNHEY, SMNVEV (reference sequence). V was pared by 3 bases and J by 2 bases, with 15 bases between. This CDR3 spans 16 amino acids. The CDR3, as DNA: TGTGCCAGCAGTTTTCGAGACACCTCGATCACAGATACGCAGTATTTT. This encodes CASSFRDTSITDTQYF.

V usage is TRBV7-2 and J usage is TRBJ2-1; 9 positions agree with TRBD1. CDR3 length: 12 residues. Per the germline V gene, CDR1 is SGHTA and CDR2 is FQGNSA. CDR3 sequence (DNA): TGTGCGTCGGGACAGGGCAACAATGAGCAGTTCTTC. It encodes CASGQGNNEQFF.

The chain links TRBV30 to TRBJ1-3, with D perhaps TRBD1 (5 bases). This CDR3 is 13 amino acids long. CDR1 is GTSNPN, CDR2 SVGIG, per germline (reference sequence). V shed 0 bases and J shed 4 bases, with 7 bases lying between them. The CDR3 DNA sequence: TGTGCCTGGAGTGTGGGGCTGGGAAACACCATATATTTT. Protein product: CAWSVGLGNTIYF.

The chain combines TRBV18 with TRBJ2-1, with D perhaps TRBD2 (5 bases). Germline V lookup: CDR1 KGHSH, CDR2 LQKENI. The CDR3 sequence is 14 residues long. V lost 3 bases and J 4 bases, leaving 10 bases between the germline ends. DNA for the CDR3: TGTGCCAGCTCACCTAGTCGGGGATACAATGAGCAGTTCTTC. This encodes CASSPSRGYNEQFF. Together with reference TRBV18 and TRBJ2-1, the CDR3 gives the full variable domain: NAGVMQNPRHLVRRRGQEARLRCSPMKGHSHVYWYRQLPEEGLKFMVYLQKENIIDESGMPKERFSAEFPKEGPSILRIQQVVRGDSAAYFCASSPSRGYNEQFFGPGTRLTVL.

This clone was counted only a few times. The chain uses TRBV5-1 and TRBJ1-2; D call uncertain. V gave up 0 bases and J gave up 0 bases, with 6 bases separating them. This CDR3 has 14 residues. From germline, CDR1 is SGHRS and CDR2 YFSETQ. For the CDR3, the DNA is TGCGCCAGCAGCTTGGACGGAGCTAACTATGGCTACACCTTC. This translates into CASSLDGANYGYTF.

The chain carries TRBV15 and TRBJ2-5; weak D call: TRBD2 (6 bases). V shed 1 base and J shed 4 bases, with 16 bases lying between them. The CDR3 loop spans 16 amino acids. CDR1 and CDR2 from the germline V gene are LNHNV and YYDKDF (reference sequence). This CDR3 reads CATSRVRGSRGETQYF. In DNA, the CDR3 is TGTGCCACCAGCAGAGTTCGGGGGTCGAGAGGAGAGACCCAGTACTTC.

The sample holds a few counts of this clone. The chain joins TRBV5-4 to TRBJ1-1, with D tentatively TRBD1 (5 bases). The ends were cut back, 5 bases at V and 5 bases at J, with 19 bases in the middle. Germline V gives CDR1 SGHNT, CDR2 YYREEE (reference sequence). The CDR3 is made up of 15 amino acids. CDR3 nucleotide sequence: TGTGCCAGCAGGCCCCCCCAAGGAGGGGCTACTGAAGCTTTCTTT. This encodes CASRPPQGGATEAFF.

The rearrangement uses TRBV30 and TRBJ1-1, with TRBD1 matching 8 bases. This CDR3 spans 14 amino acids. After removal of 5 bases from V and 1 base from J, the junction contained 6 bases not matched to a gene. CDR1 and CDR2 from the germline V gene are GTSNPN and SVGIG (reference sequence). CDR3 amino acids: CAWGETGANTEAFF. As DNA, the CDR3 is TGTGCCTGGGGAGAGACAGGGGCGAACACTGAAGCTTTCTTT.

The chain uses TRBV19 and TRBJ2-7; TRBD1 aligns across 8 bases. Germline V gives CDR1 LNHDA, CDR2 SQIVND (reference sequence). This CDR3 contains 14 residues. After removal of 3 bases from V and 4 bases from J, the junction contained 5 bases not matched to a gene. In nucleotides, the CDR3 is TGTGCCAGTAGTATGGGTCAGGGGGCTTACGAGCAGTACTTC. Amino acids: CASSMGQGAYEQYF. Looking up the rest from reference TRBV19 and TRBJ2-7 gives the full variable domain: DGGITQSPKYLFRKEGQNVTLSCEQNLNHDAMYWYRQDPGQGLRLIYYSQIVNDFQKGDIAEGYSVSREKKESFPLTVTSAQKNPTAFYLCASSMGQGAYEQYFGPGTRLTVT.

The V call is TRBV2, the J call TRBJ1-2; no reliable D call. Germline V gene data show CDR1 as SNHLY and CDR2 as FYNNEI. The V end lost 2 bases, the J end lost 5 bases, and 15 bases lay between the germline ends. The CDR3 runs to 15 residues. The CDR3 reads CASSEWGREVYGYTF. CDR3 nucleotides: TGTGCCAGCAGTGAATGGGGTCGGGAAGTGTATGGCTACACCTTC.

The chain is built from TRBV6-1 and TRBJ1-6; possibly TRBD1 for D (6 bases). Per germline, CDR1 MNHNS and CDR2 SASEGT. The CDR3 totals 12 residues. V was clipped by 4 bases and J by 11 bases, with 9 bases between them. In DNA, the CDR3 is TGTGCCAGCAGTGCCTGGGGGCCACCCCTCCACTTT. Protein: CASSAWGPPLHF.

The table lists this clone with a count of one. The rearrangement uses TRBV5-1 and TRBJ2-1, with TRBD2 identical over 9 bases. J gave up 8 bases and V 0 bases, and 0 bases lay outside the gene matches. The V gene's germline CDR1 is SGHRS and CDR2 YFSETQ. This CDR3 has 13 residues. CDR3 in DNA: TGCGCCAGCAGCTTGGGACTAGCGGATGAGCAGTTCTTC. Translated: CASSLGLADEQFF.

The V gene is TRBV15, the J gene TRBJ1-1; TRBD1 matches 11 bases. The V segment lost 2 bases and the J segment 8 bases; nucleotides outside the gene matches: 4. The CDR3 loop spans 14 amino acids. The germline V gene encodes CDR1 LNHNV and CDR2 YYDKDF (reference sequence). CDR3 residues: CATSRSGQGAEAFF. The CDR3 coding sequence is TGTGCCACCAGCAGATCCGGACAGGGGGCGGAAGCTTTCTTT.

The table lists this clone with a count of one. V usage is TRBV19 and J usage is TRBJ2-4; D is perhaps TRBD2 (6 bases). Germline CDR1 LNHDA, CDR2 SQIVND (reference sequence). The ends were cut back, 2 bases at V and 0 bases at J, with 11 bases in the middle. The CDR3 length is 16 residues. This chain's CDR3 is CASSISGGVAKNIQYF. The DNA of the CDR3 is TGTGCCAGTAGTATATCAGGCGGGGTAGCCAAAAACATTCAGTACTTC.